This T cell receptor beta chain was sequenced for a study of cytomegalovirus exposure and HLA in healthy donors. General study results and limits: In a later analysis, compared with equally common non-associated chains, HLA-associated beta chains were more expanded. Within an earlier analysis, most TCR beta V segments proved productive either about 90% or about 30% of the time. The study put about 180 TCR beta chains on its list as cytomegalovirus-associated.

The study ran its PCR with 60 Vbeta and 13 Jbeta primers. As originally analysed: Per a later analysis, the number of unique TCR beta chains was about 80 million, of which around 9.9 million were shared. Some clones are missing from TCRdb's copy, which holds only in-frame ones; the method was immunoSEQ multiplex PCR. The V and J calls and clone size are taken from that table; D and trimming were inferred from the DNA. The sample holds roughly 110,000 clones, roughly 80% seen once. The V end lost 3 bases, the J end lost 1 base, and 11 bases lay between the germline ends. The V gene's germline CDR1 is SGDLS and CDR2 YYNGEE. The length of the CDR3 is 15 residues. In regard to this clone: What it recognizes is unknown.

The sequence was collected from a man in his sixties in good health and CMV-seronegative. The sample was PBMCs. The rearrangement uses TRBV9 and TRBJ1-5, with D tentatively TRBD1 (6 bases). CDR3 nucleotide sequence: TGTGCCAGCAGCGAGGGGGTAGGAAGCAATCAGCCCCAGCATTTT. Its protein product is CASSEGVGSNQPQHF.